This T cell receptor (beta chain) was captured in a study of blood T cells in healthy people across ages. Sample-barcoded 5' priming and a J-beta primer mix drove a second PCR of roughly 6 to 12 cycles. MiXCR, applied by TCRdb to the 5' RACE reads, yields one record per CDR3 protein. Of 1.5 million to 1.9 million distinct CDR3 sequences listed, about 45% were seen once; the top ten hold over 3.5%. The V end lost 10 bases, the J end lost 2 bases, and 7 bases lay between the germline ends. This CDR3 region has 11 residues. CDR1 is MNHEY, CDR2 SVGEGT, per germline. Specimen: blood. This TCR derives from a woman between 18 and 30 years old in good health. The chain employs TRBV6-2 or TRBV6-3 and TRBJ2-3; no firm D call. The CDR3 loop reads CATMDTDTQYF. CDR3 DNA sequence: TGTGCCACCATGGACACAGATACGCAGTATTTT.